This TCR beta chain was captured in a study of cytomegalovirus exposure and HLA in healthy donors. Study results and caveats: Cytomegalovirus status, reportedly, was diagnosed with high specificity and sensitivity by the classifier. Confirmation in vitro established that a few CMV-associated chains were specific for CMV antigens.

Only in-frame clones appear in the TCRdb table, and some are missing; sequencing was by immunoSEQ multiplex PCR. This table has about 260,000 clones, about 92% appearing once. CDR1 and CDR2 from the germline V gene are MDHEN and SYDVKM. V dropped 3 bases and J dropped 1 base, with 11 bases sitting between them. This CDR3 comprises 15 residues. Worth noting for this clone: Its cognate antigen is unknown.

The gene calls are TRBV28 and TRBJ2-3, with D hard to call. The sequence was collected from a woman aged 25 to 39 in good health and CMV-seronegative. Sequencing used PBMCs. CDR3 DNA sequence: TGTGCCAGCAGTTTCTCCGGAGAGGGCACAGATACGCAGTATTTT. It specifies CASSFSGEGTDTQYF.